This T cell receptor beta chain was recorded in a study of blood T cell repertoires in COVID-19. Across the study: The analysed material was cDNA or gDNA that came from T cells, B-cell-depleted T cells, or PBMCs.

Study processing details: Estimates of nucleated cell counts were drawn from the amplification of reference gene primers. TCRdb keeps only in-frame clones here, not all; method: immunoSEQ multiplex PCR. V and J calls and clone size are given by that table; D and trimming were obtained from the DNA. The sample lists about 170,000 clones; around four fifths were seen once. This CDR3 region has 11 residues. CDR1 is MDHEN and CDR2 is SYDVKM in the germline V gene. With 7 bases removed from V and 9 bases from J, the gap between germline ends came to 10 bases. The source of this sequence is a woman between 65 and 79 years old who had recovered from COVID-19. What was sequenced was peripheral blood. This rearrangement joins TRBV28 to TRBJ2-1; D may be TRBD1 (5 bases). The DNA of the CDR3 is TGTGCCAGCAACAGACAGCCTGAGCAGTTCTTC. Protein sequence: CASNRQPEQFF.